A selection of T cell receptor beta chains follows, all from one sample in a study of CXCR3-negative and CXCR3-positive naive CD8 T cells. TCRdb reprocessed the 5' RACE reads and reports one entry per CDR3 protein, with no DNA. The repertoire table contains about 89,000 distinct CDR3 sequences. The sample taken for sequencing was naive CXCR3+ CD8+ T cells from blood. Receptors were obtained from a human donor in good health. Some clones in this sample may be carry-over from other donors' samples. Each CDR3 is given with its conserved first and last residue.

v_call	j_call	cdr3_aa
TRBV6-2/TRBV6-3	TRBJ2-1	CASLSWRESYNEQFF
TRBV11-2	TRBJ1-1	CASSYHTGGNTEAFF
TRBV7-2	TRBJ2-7	CASSSQHYEQYF
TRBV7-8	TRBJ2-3	CASSLGAAGDTQYF
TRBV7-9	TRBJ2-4	CASSPASGRKNIQYF
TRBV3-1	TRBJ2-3	CASSLQRGTDTQYF
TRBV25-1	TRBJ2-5	CASSEYREQETQYF
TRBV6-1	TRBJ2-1	CASSANRGILNEQFF
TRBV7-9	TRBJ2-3	CASSSDSELDTQYF
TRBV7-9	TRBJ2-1	CASSLTSGRNEQFF
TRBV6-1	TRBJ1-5	CASSVQGRGQPQHF
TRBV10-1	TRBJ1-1	CASSETGPNTEAFF
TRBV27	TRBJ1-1	CASRHPTSLGTEAFF
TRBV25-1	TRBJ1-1	CASSWGNTEAFF
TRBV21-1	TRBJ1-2	CASSPRTGKRLSGYTF
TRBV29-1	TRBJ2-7	CSVEVGLTSYEQYF
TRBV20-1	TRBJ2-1	CSAREGFYNEQFF
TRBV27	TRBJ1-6	CASSSHNRDAYNSPLHF
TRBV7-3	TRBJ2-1	CASSPALTVGDEQFF
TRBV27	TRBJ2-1	CASSLLGGNVLFSSYNEQFF
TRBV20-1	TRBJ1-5	CSATTRKYSNQPQHF
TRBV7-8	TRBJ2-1	CASSLAGATYNEQFF
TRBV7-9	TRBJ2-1	CASSFSGTSNNEQFF
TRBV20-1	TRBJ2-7	CSALAGETPYEQYF
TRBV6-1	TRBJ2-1	CASSARDREDNEQFF
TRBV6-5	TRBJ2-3	CASSYSPEAADTQYF
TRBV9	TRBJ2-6	CASSIRTGTGGSGANVLTF
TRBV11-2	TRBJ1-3	CASSPKQGASGNTIYF
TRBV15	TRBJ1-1	CATSRVGGGTEAFF
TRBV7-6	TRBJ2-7	CASSSTGIFEQYF
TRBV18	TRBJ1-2	CASSPGTNYGYTF
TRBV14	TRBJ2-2	CASSQDLSGRPGELFF
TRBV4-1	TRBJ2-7	CASSQVSPEDEQYF
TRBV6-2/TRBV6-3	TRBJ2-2	CASSYSAENTGELFF
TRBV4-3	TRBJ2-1	CASSPGESSYNEQFF
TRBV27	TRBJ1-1	CASSLRGLVTEAFF
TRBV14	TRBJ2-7	CASRPGLAGGPNEQFF
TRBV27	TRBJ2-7	CASSTGTLIHEQYF
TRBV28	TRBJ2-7	CASSSGPRDRYEQYF
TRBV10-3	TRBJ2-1	CAISEMEAGNVNEQFF
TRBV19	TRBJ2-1	CASSTLVYNEQFF
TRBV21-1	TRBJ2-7	CASSKVGSYEQYF
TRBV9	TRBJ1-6	CARSVTGNANAPLHF
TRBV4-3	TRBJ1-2	CASSQVNGGEYGYTF
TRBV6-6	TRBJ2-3	CASSLGPGTMRDTQYF
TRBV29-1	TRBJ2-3	CSVDEGAYDTQYF
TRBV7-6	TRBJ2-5	CASSLRGGYQETQYF
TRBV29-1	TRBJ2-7	CSVGEPETYEQYF
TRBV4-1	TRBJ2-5	CASSQEDRGFETQYF
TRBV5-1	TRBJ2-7	CASSLQAGDYEQYF
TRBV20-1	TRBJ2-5	CSAQPSWETQYF